Each of the 6 T cell receptor beta chains below was sequenced from the same sample in a study of T cells in women clearing cervical HPV infection. Produced via immunoSEQ multiplex PCR; TCRdb's table is partial and in-frame only. With tens of thousands of clones in the sample, the ten largest clones hold approximately 3.7%. The sample consisted of blood buffy coat. Receptors originate from a woman between 18 and 70 years old with a cervical HPV16 infection that either progressed to CIN3+ or cleared (not recorded which).

Comments on this clone: The read gets to within 3 residues of the CDR3 end, and the germline J gene fills in the rest. This rearrangement joins TRBV7-3 to TRBJ2-1; D is ambiguous. Trimming cost V 5 bases and J 9 bases, with 11 bases left between them. The CDR3 length is 12 residues. The germline V gene has CDR1 SGHTA and CDR2 FQGTGA. The CDR3 DNA, read in part, is TGTGCCAGCAGCCCGCCCCTAGGTGAG. Residues: CASSPPLGE. The full-length CDR3 reads as CASSPPLGEQFF.

Worth noting for this clone: The read ends 3 residues early relative to the CDR3; the germline J gene fills the gap. The rearrangement links TRBV18 to TRBJ2-3; the D gene is possibly TRBD1 (5 bases). Trimming removed 3 bases from V and 6 bases from J, with 16 bases in between. The germline V gene encodes CDR1 KGHSH and CDR2 LQKENI. CDR3 size: 15 residues. CDR3 sequence reads: CASSPPVGALDTQYF. The sequenced part of the CDR3 DNA is TGTGCCAGCTCACCTCCGGTTGGGGCATTGGATACG.

The chain's CDR3 is CASRRAGRFQETQYF. The covered CDR3 bases are TGCGCCAGCAGAAGGGCGGGGCGGTTTCAAGAGACC. The rearrangement uses TRBV5-1 and TRBJ2-5; D might be TRBD2 (6 bases). The read ends 3 residues shy of where the CDR3 ends; the end is completed using the germline J gene. Germline V gene data show CDR1 as SGHRS and CDR2 as YFSETQ. Trimming stripped 5 bases from V and 2 bases from J, with 16 bases between. The CDR3 consists of 15 residues.

A remark on this clone: The read ends 3 residues shy of where the CDR3 ends; the end is completed using the germline J gene. V gene TRBV20-1 combines with J gene TRBJ1-6; the D gene is possibly TRBD1 (6 bases). Germline V gene sequence: CDR1 DFQATT, CDR2 SNEGSKA (reference sequence). This CDR3 is built from 15 residues. V was clipped by 5 bases and J by 7 bases, with 18 bases between them. The CDR3 protein is CSAAPPDSVNSPLHF. The sequenced part of the CDR3 DNA is TGCAGTGCTGCGCCGCCGGACAGCGTGAATTCACCC.

A remark on this clone: The read falls 3 residues short of the CDR3 end, and the missing part is taken from the germline J gene. The chain carries TRBV2 and TRBJ1-3, with D unresolved. The CDR3 is made up of 13 amino acids. Germline values: CDR1 SNHLY, CDR2 FYNNEI. V was cut by 7 bases and J by 2 bases, with 9 bases left in between. The sequenced part of the CDR3 DNA is TGTGCCAGCATTACGGCGGCTGGAAACACC. Protein: CASITAAGNT. Given in full, the CDR3 is CASITAAGNTIYF.

About this clone itself: The CDR3 end falls 3 residues outside the read, so it is completed with the germline J gene. The rearrangement uses TRBV2 and TRBJ1-6; D gene unclear. The CDR3 sequence is 17 residues long. V was trimmed by 0 bases and J by 6 bases, leaving 15 bases between them. Looked up from germline, CDR1 is SNHLY and CDR2 is FYNNEI. The CDR3 bases that were read are TGTGCCAGCAGTGAAGCTCGGCCGGGTCGGGGTAATTCACCC. This gives the protein CASSEARPGRGNSP. The full CDR3 protein reads CASSEARPGRGNSPLHF.